A selection of T cell receptor beta chains follows, all from one sample in a study of vaccination and CD4 T cells after COVID-19. These TCRs' antigens remain unknown. TCRdb fed the PCR reads into MiXCR, producing one record per CDR3 protein. The sample consists of around 20,000 distinct CDR3 sequences, roughly 40% of them appearing once. Sequencing was performed on CD4+ T cells from blood, cultured in vitro, taken after SARS-CoV-2 vaccination. These receptors all come from a human donor who had recovered from COVID-19. Each CDR3 is given with its conserved first and last residue. The order of the fields is D gene, V gene, J gene, clone size, CDR3 protein, CDR3 DNA. A D gene is named only where the DNA matches it firmly. The size field is filled for only some rows; it gives once, few, many or a size class.

D gene: -
V gene: TRBV6-1
J gene: TRBJ1-2
clone size: -
CDR3 protein: CASKNVGSPPLRNYGYTF
CDR3 DNA: TGTGCCAGCAAAAATGTGGGATCGCCGCCACTCCGAAACTATGGCTACACCTTC

D gene: -
V gene: TRBV4-1
J gene: TRBJ1-2
clone size: few
CDR3 protein: CASSQVTVLEGSYGYTF
CDR3 DNA: TGCGCCAGCAGCCAAGTCACCGTCCTGGAGGGAAGCTATGGCTACACCTTC

D gene: -
V gene: TRBV6-1
J gene: TRBJ2-3
clone size: -
CDR3 protein: CASLIRDTITDTQYF
CDR3 DNA: TGTGCCAGCCTGATCCGGGACACTATCACAGATACGCAGTATTTT

D gene: -
V gene: TRBV20-1
J gene: TRBJ2-5
clone size: few
CDR3 protein: CSARDSPGPSQETQYF
CDR3 DNA: TGCAGTGCTAGAGACTCCCCGGGACCAAGTCAAGAGACCCAGTACTTC

D gene: -
V gene: TRBV7-8
J gene: TRBJ2-3
clone size: -
CDR3 protein: CASSPAGQINTDTQYF
CDR3 DNA: TGTGCCAGCAGCCCTGCCGGACAAATTAACACAGATACGCAGTATTTT

D gene: -
V gene: TRBV18
J gene: TRBJ1-2
clone size: -
CDR3 protein: CASSPPNSGNYGYTF
CDR3 DNA: TGTGCCAGCTCACCACCAAACTCGGGGAACTATGGCTACACCTTC

D gene: TRBD2
V gene: TRBV11-3
J gene: TRBJ2-7
clone size: -
CDR3 protein: CASSLVLAGESGEQYF
CDR3 DNA: TGTGCCAGCAGCTTAGTTCTTGCGGGAGAGTCCGGCGAGCAGTACTTC

D gene: -
V gene: TRBV15
J gene: TRBJ2-5
clone size: -
CDR3 protein: CATSGGDSRGETQYF
CDR3 DNA: TGTGCCACCAGCGGCGGGGATTCCCGCGGGGAGACCCAGTACTTC

D gene: -
V gene: TRBV11-3
J gene: TRBJ2-1
clone size: -
CDR3 protein: CASSLVFPRGNEQFF
CDR3 DNA: TGTGCCAGCAGCTTAGTGTTCCCCCGGGGCAATGAGCAGTTCTTC

D gene: -
V gene: TRBV7-2
J gene: TRBJ1-3
clone size: few
CDR3 protein: CASSLETVSGNTIYF
CDR3 DNA: TGTGCCAGCAGCTTAGAGACAGTCTCTGGAAACACCATATATTTT

D gene: TRBD1
V gene: TRBV7-2
J gene: TRBJ1-5
clone size: few
CDR3 protein: CASSLRTGGNQPQHF
CDR3 DNA: TGTGCCAGCAGCTTAAGAACAGGGGGGAATCAGCCCCAGCATTTT

D gene: TRBD1
V gene: TRBV6-1
J gene: TRBJ1-5
clone size: -
CDR3 protein: CASRDRIGGNQPQHF
CDR3 DNA: TGTGCCAGCAGGGACAGGATCGGTGGCAATCAGCCCCAGCATTTT

D gene: TRBD2
V gene: TRBV29-1
J gene: TRBJ2-7
clone size: -
CDR3 protein: CSVEGGLGPNTYEQYF
CDR3 DNA: TGCAGCGTTGAGGGGGGGTTGGGGCCCAACACCTACGAGCAGTACTTC

D gene: -
V gene: TRBV2
J gene: TRBJ1-2
clone size: -
CDR3 protein: CASSRGGTSAGGYTF
CDR3 DNA: TGTGCCAGCAGCAGAGGAGGGACCTCCGCTGGTGGCTACACCTTC

D gene: TRBD1
V gene: TRBV7-6
J gene: TRBJ1-1
clone size: -
CDR3 protein: CASSRNMVGQGTPTEAFF
CDR3 DNA: TGTGCCAGCAGCCGAAATATGGTGGGACAGGGGACCCCCACTGAAGCTTTCTTT